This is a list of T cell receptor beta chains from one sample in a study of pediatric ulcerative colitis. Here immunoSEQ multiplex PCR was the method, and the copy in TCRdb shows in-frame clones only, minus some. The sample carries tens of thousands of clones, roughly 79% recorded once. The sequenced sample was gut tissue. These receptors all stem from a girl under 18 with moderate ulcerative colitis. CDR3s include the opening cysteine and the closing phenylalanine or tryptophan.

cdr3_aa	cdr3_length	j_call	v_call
CASIGGGTEAFF	12	TRBJ1-1	TRBV7-2
CASSIVTSGSYEQYF	15	TRBJ2-7	TRBV19
CASRQDRTYEQYF	13	TRBJ2-7	TRBV5-1
CASSPLKYSDRSTDTQYF	18	TRBJ2-3	TRBV7-9
CSVGKGAEAFF	11	TRBJ1-1	TRBV29-1
CASPLSRGLAGGNTGELFF	19	TRBJ2-2	TRBV7-4
CSWEKSGQLLYGYTF	15	TRBJ1-2	TRBV29-1
CASSLSRGRDYF	12	TRBJ2-7	TRBV28
CASSFETGNTYGYTF	15	TRBJ1-2	TRBV6-6
CASSLFRLRTEAFF	14	TRBJ1-1	TRBV7-2
CAISESGSSYNEQFF	15	TRBJ2-1	TRBV10-3
CASSPPRQGRDLPGETQYF	19	TRBJ2-5	TRBV28
CASSLAGGGYGYTF	14	TRBJ1-2	TRBV5-1
CAISERDRGSDEQFF	15	TRBJ2-1	TRBV10-3
CASSIDMGRQETQYF	15	TRBJ2-5	TRBV19
CASSLDPEREGGDEQFF	17	TRBJ2-1	TRBV7-6
CASIATGSHNSPLHF	15	TRBJ1-6	TRBV6-4
CASSVFGYSYNEQFF	15	TRBJ2-1	TRBV14
CASRQGNSNQPQHF	14	TRBJ1-5	TRBV28
CASSFTGDPTIYEQYF	16	TRBJ2-7	TRBV7-2
CASSFTLYDSHYTF	14	TRBJ1-2	TRBV5-4
CASTLSRSSYNSPLHF	16	TRBJ1-6	TRBV2
CASSVDRGREQYF	13	TRBJ2-7	TRBV2
CASSLDRSNYGYTF	14	TRBJ1-2	TRBV5-1
CSGIDSAGGEQYF	13	TRBJ2-7	TRBV29-1
CAISLGQGQPQHF	13	TRBJ1-5	TRBV10-3
CASSGDAGNQETQYF	15	TRBJ2-5	TRBV2
CAWMRRGFNEKLFF	14	TRBJ1-4	TRBV30
CASSVAGTGGFYGYTF	16	TRBJ1-2	TRBV9
CASSFGPGQAYEQYF	15	TRBJ2-7	TRBV27
CAIGAYEQYF	10	TRBJ2-7	TRBV28
CASRGQGVSNTEAFF	15	TRBJ1-1	TRBV6-5